This passage covers 18 T cell receptor beta chains from one sample sequenced in a study of tumor-infiltrating lymphocytes in primary liver carcinoma. Unsorted bulk tissue (about 20-32 mg) underwent RNA and DNA co-extraction. TCR beta cDNA was made from 400 to 600 ng total RNA with a constant-region primer. Slightly modified ARM-PCR with three nested multiplex PCR rounds yielded TCR beta libraries. It was with TRBV1-TRBV30 forward primers and a C-beta reverse primer that the first two PCR rounds were run, at roughly 10 cycles each. TCRdb analysed the multiplex PCR reads with MiXCR anew, one entry per CDR3 protein. The sample lists around 60,000 distinct CDR3 sequences, roughly 70% seen once, with around 38% in the top ten. Sequencing was carried out using liver tumor tissue from sampling region 4. Indicated subset: tumor region T4, right-lateral pole. The receptors were sampled from a man in his forties with primary liver carcinoma and hepatitis B virus infection.

A note on this clonotype: This could be a read error, since a much larger clone is one nucleotide away. The chain carries TRBV28 and TRBJ1-1, with 7 bases matching TRBD1. The CDR3 consists of 14 residues. Looked up from germline, CDR1 is MDHEN and CDR2 is SYDVKM. The CDR3 reads CASTSGQTNTETFF. CDR3 DNA: TGTGCCAGCACCTCGGGACAGACGAACACTGAAACTTTCTTT.

The chain joins TRBV5-5 to TRBJ2-3; maybe TRBD1 (6 bases). CDR3 length equals 14 residues. Per the germline V gene, CDR1 is SGHKS and CDR2 is YYEKEE (reference sequence). The V end lost 1 base, the J end lost 3 bases, and 9 bases lay between the germline ends. The CDR3 sequence: CASSLIDRTDTQYF. CDR3 DNA sequence: TGTGCCAGCAGCTTGATTGACAGGACAGATACGCAGTATTTT.

For this clonotype: At one boundary the junction diverges from the germline segment, which might be a read error. The chain employs TRBV11-2 and TRBJ2-1; a possible D gene is TRBD2 (5 bases). Germline CDR1 SGHAT, CDR2 FQNNGV. This CDR3 contains 16 residues. The CDR3 loop is CASSPSRASAYSEQFF. In DNA, the CDR3 is TGTGCCAGCAGCCCGTCGAGGGCAAGCGCGTACAGTGAGCAGTTCTTC.

This chain links TRBV10-3 with TRBJ1-1, with D hard to call. Germline V gives CDR1 ENHRY, CDR2 SYGVKD. Trimming left V 0 bases short and J 9 bases short, with 17 bases between. This CDR3 is 15 amino acids long. CDR3 sequence (DNA): TGTGCCATCAGTGAGTCTCGGGATATGAGTACTCAAGCTTTCTTT. This encodes CAISESRDMSTQAFF.

This clonotype was seen a handful of times. The junction departs from the called germline gene at one end, perhaps through a read error. The chain is built from TRBV10-3 and TRBJ1-5; tentatively, D is TRBD2 (5 bases). The tail of the sequence fits TRBJ2-3 better, so the J call may be wrong. Germline CDR1 and CDR2: ENHRY and SYGVKD. The length of the CDR3 is 14 residues. CDR3 amino acids: CAISEYEGDQPQYF. As DNA, the CDR3 is TGTGCCATTAGTGAATATGAGGGCGATCAGCCCCAGTATTTT.

This clonotype came up many times. The rearrangement uses TRBV11-1 and TRBJ1-2; D unresolved. Germline CDR1 is SGHAT and CDR2 is FQDESV (reference sequence). V dropped 0 bases and J dropped 8 bases, with 13 bases sitting between them. There are 14 residues in the CDR3. CDR3 in DNA: TGTGCCAGCAGCTTAGCGCGCCAAGGCGGAGGCTACACCTTC. Residues: CASSLARQGGGYTF.

In the case of this clonotype: A junction boundary mismatches the germline segment, possibly from a read error. The chain couples TRBV11-2 to TRBJ2-1; TRBD2 matches at 7 bases. CDR1 is SGHAT and CDR2 is FQNNGV in the germline V gene. The CDR3 consists of 15 residues. The chain's CDR3 is CASSPQREGLGGQLF. The CDR3 DNA sequence: TGTGCCAGCAGCCCCCAGCGGGAAGGATTGGGTGGGCAGCTCTTC.

V is TRBV4-2 and J is TRBJ2-2; 14 nucleotides agree with TRBD2. CDR1 and CDR2 from the germline V gene are LGHNA and YNFKEQ. Trimming cost V 7 bases and J 9 bases; bases outside gene matches: 7. The CDR3 covers 15 residues. CDR3: CASKGTSGSIWELFF. CDR3 in DNA: TGTGCCAGCAAAGGGACTAGCGGGAGCATCTGGGAGCTGTTTTTT.

Comments on this clonotype: Without the conserved terminal phenylalanine or tryptophan, this CDR3 likely stems from a read error. The chain is built from TRBV4-3 and TRBJ2-2; no clear D gene. Trimming removed 2 bases at V and 8 bases at J, with 18 bases between. The CDR3 runs 16 residues. Germline lookup yields CDR1 LGHNA and CDR2 YSLEER. The CDR3 protein is CASSQNPEGNPGELFP. CDR3 DNA sequence: TGCGCCAGCAGCCAAAACCCAGAAGGAAACCCGGGGGAGCTGTTTCCT.

The chain recombines TRBV6-1 with TRBJ2-1; possibly TRBD1 for D (6 bases). Per the germline V gene, CDR1 is MNHNS and CDR2 is SASEGT. This CDR3 is 13 amino acids long. CDR3 region: CGNSEQGHNEQFF. CDR3 nucleotide sequence: TGTGGCAACAGTGAACAGGGCCACAATGAGCAGTTCTTC.

With regard to this clonotype: An end of the junction does not agree with germline; a read error may underlie this. The chain joins TRBV6-5 to TRBJ2-6, with a weak D call TRBD1 (5 bases). There are 19 residues in the CDR3. Germline CDR1 MNHEY, CDR2 SVGAGI. In nucleotides, the CDR3 is TGTGTCAGCAGCCGACCCTGGGCAGGGCCCTTACCTGGGGCCAACGTCCTGACTTTC. Translated: CVSSRPWAGPLPGANVLTF.

The sample holds a few counts of this clonotype. This sequence joins TRBV5-6 and TRBJ1-2; 8 bases line up with TRBD1. The V and J ends lost 0 bases and 4 bases, in that order; junction bases with no gene match: 11. The CDR3 extends over 17 amino acids. Germline V gene lookup returns CDR1 SGHDT and CDR2 YYEEEE. Written as DNA, the CDR3 is TGTGCCAGCAGCTTGGGACAGGGGATGCGCCCCCTCTATGGCTACACCTTC. It encodes CASSLGQGMRPLYGYTF.

CDR3 protein: CASSLGLNTETFF. CDR3 DNA sequence: TGTGCCAGCAGCTTAGGCCTGAACACTGAAACGTTCTTT. This rearrangement joins TRBV11-2 to TRBJ1-1; D uncertain. CDR3 length: 13 amino acids. V dropped 1 base and J dropped 14 bases, with 17 bases sitting between them. The germline V gene has CDR1 SGHAT and CDR2 FQNNGV.

A remark on this clonotype: Because the CDR3 is missing its conserved closing phenylalanine or tryptophan, this is likely a read error. V usage is TRBV11-2 and J usage is TRBJ2-1; no clear D. The germline CDR1 and CDR2 sequences are SGHAT and FQNNGV. The CDR3 covers 16 residues. DNA for the CDR3: TGTGCCAGCAGCTTAGATCCAGAGAGCACCTACAATGAACAGTTCTTG. Translating it yields CASSLDPESTYNEQFL.

About this clonotype itself: A clone one base away is much larger, so this may be a read error. The rearrangement joins TRBV25-1 to TRBJ2-7; TRBD1 matches 8 bases. This CDR3 has 15 residues. Germline CDR1 reads MGHDK; CDR2 reads SYGVNS. This CDR3 reads CASSDRQGITYGQYF. As DNA, the CDR3 is TGTGCCAGCAGTGATCGACAGGGGATCACCTACGGGCAGTACTTC.

This clonotype came up once. The rearrangement uses TRBV14 and TRBJ1-1, with unresolved D. The CDR3 is 14 residues long. With 7 bases removed from V and 3 bases from J, the gap between germline ends came to 15 bases. Germline loops: CDR1 SGHDN, CDR2 FVKESK. This CDR3 is CASTLRRWDTEAFF. CDR3 DNA sequence: TGTGCCAGCACCCTTCGCCGATGGGACACTGAAGCTTTCTTT.

Notes on this clonotype: A junction boundary mismatches the germline segment, possibly from a read error. This rearrangement joins TRBV10-3 to TRBJ2-2; D is uncertain. CDR1 and CDR2 from the germline V gene are ENHRY and SYGVKD. This CDR3 is built from 14 residues. CDR3 in amino acids: CTITEQDDTGELFF. The CDR3 DNA is TGTACCATCACGGAGCAGGACGACACCGGGGAGCTGTTTTTT.

The gene calls are TRBV7-3 and TRBJ2-3; weak D call: TRBD2 (5 bases). In germline, CDR1 is SGHTA, CDR2 FQGTGA. Trimming shortened V by 1 base and J by 3 bases, and 8 bases separated the two germline ends. The CDR3 length is 14 residues. The DNA for the CDR3 is TGTGCCAGCAGCTTAAGAGGGAGAACAGATACGCAGTATTTT. This translates into CASSLRGRTDTQYF.